The 15 T cell receptor beta chains given below trace back to one sample, sequenced in a study of blood T cell repertoires in COVID-19. Sequenced by immunoSEQ multiplex PCR; TCRdb stores in-frame clones only, minus some. The data show about 80,000 clones, 88% seen once. Source material: peripheral blood. The receptor set was obtained from a man between 65 and 85 years old with acute or convalescent COVID-19.

This clone was picked up one time. The chain links TRBV7-9 to TRBJ2-7; TRBD1 aligns across 8 bases. Germline V gene lookup returns CDR1 SEHNR and CDR2 FQNEAQ (reference sequence). The trim removed 4 bases at V and 1 base at J, leaving 6 bases unmatched. This CDR3 is 15 amino acids long. The CDR3 nucleotides are TGTGCCAGCAGCTCAAACAGGGGGGTTTCCTACGAGCAGTACTTC. It codes for CASSSNRGVSYEQYF.

The genes are TRBV7-2 and TRBJ2-1, with D maybe TRBD1 (6 bases). The CDR3 loop spans 12 amino acids. Germline values: CDR1 SGHTA, CDR2 FQGNSA. V lost 6 bases and J 7 bases, leaving 10 bases between the germline ends. CDR3 in DNA: TGTGCCAGCAGGGAAAGGGGGAATGAGCAGTTCTTC. Encoded protein: CASRERGNEQFF. The variable domain in full, completed from reference TRBV7-2 and TRBJ2-1, reads GAGVSQSPSNKVTEKGKDVELRCDPISGHTALYWYRQSLGQGLEFLIYFQGNSAPDKSGLPSDRFSAERTGGSVSTLTIQRTQQEDSAVYLCASRERGNEQFFGPGTRLTVL.

The J gene is TRBJ1-1, the V gene TRBV5-1; a weak D match, TRBD1 (5 bases). The germline CDR1 and CDR2 sequences are SGHRS and YFSETQ. The CDR3 is 15 amino acids. V was clipped by 0 bases and J by 1 base, with 10 bases between them. CDR3 bases: TGCGCCAGCAGCTTGGCAGCTCAGGGGAACACTGAAGCTTTCTTT. Protein: CASSLAAQGNTEAFF. Looking up the rest from reference TRBV5-1 and TRBJ1-1 gives the full variable domain: KAGVTQTPRYLIKTRGQQVTLSCSPISGHRSVSWYQQTPGQGLQFLFEYFSETQRNKGNFPGRFSGRQFSNSRSEMNVSTLELGDSALYLCASSLAAQGNTEAFFGQGTRLTVV.

The chain links TRBV7-9 to TRBJ1-5, with D possibly being TRBD1 (6 bases). The CDR3 consists of 18 residues. Looked up from germline, CDR1 is SEHNR and CDR2 is FQNEAQ (reference sequence). V lost 5 bases and J lost 5, with 25 bases in between. The CDR3 DNA is TGTGCCAGCAGCCCCCGTGTCCCCCGAGGGACAAGGTATCAGCCCCAGCATTTT. Translation: CASSPRVPRGTRYQPQHF. The full variable domain, its missing parts supplied by reference TRBV7-9 and TRBJ1-5, is DTGVSQNPRHKITKRGQNVTFRCDPISEHNRLYWYRQTLGQGPEFLTYFQNEAQLEKSRLLSDRFSAERPKGSFSTLEIQRTEQGDSAMYLCASSPRVPRGTRYQPQHFGDGTRLSIL.

This clone came up once. V gene TRBV29-1 combines with J gene TRBJ2-7, with D maybe TRBD1 (5 bases). This CDR3 is built from 14 residues. The germline V gene has CDR1 SQVTM and CDR2 ANQGSEA. The germline V and J ends were trimmed by 6 bases and 0 bases, with 15 bases remaining between them. The CDR3 sequence: CSVDSGYNSYEQYF. The CDR3 nucleotides are TGCAGCGTCGACAGTGGCTACAACTCCTACGAGCAGTACTTC.

The count of this clone is one. V gene TRBV18 combines with J gene TRBJ1-2; D remains unclear. V shed 2 bases and J shed 4 bases, with 8 bases lying between them. Germline V lookup: CDR1 KGHSH, CDR2 LQKENI. This CDR3 comprises 13 residues. DNA of the CDR3: TGTGCCAGCTCACCAGAGGGTGTCTATGGCTACACCTTC. Translating gives CASSPEGVYGYTF. Full variable domain (rest looked up from reference TRBV18 and TRBJ1-2): NAGVMQNPRHLVRRRGQEARLRCSPMKGHSHVYWYRQLPEEGLKFMVYLQKENIIDESGMPKERFSAEFPKEGPSILRIQQVVRGDSAAYFCASSPEGVYGYTFGSGTRLTVV.

The CDR3 DNA is TGCAGCGTTGAAGATCGGGACAAGATTGAGGGCAAAAACATTCAGTACTTC. Encoded protein: CSVEDRDKIEGKNIQYF. J is TRBJ2-4 and V is TRBV29-1; TRBD1 might be the D (6 bases). V lost 0 bases to trimming and J lost 3 bases, with 18 bases between them. The CDR3 length is 17 residues. Looked up from germline, CDR1 is SQVTM and CDR2 is ANQGSEA.

The chain carries TRBV3-1 (or the pseudogene TRBV3-2) and TRBJ2-3; 9 nucleotides match TRBD2. The CDR3 covers 14 residues. The trim removed 2 bases at V and 6 bases at J, leaving 3 bases unmatched. Germline loops: CDR1 LGHDT, CDR2 YNNKEL (reference sequence). The DNA of the CDR3 is TGTGCCAGCAGCCAACTAGCGGGGCTTGATACGCAGTATTTT. It yields the protein CASSQLAGLDTQYF.

This clone was detected ten times or more. The CDR3 DNA sequence: TGCGCCAGCAGCTTTAGACTAGCTGCCGATCGCGAGCAGTACTTC. This gives the protein CASSFRLAADREQYF. This chain uses TRBV10-1 with TRBJ2-7; 7 bases are shared with TRBD2. V trimming: 6 bases; J trimming: 6 bases; junction bases outside the gene matches: 14. Germline CDR1 is WNHNN and CDR2 is SYGVQD (reference sequence). This CDR3 has 15 amino acids.

The V gene is TRBV11-2, the J gene TRBJ1-6; perhaps TRBD1 as D (5 bases). This CDR3 spans 15 amino acids. Germline values: CDR1 SGHAT, CDR2 FQNNGV. Deletions cut 6 bases from V and 9 bases from J, with 18 bases between. The DNA of the CDR3 is TGTGCCAGCAGTCGATCGGACAACTCTGGTTCACCCCTCCACTTT. This translates into CASSRSDNSGSPLHF. Full variable domain (rest looked up from reference TRBV11-2 and TRBJ1-6): EAGVAQSPRYKIIEKRQSVAFWCNPISGHATLYWYQQILGQGPKLLIQFQNNGVVDDSQLPKDRFSAERLKGVDSTLKIQPAKLEDSAVYLCASSRSDNSGSPLHFGNGTRLTVT.

V usage is TRBV11-2 and J usage is TRBJ2-7; the D gene is possibly TRBD1 (5 bases). In germline, CDR1 is SGHAT, CDR2 FQNNGV. CDR3 size: 14 residues. V lost 4 bases and J 6 bases, leaving 16 bases between the germline ends. This chain's CDR3 is CASSSKGFFFEQYF. As DNA, the CDR3 is TGTGCCAGCAGCTCTAAGGGGTTCTTCTTCGAGCAGTACTTC.

J is TRBJ1-5 and V is TRBV6-5; D may be TRBD1 (5 bases). V was cut by 0 bases and J by 12 bases, with 15 bases left in between. Germline loops: CDR1 MNHEY, CDR2 SVGAGI. This CDR3 is 14 amino acids long. CDR3 in amino acids: CASSYSLTADSQHF. CDR3 in DNA: TGTGCCAGCAGTTACTCGCTTACCGCAGACAGCCAGCATTTT.

The CDR3 bases are TGTGCCAGCAGCTTAGTCAGCATACTAGCCCATGGCGAGCAGTACTTC. Protein product: CASSLVSILAHGEQYF. The rearrangement uses TRBV11-2 and TRBJ2-7, with D perhaps matching TRBD2 (6 bases). The CDR3 is 16 amino acids. Trimming shortened V by 1 base and J by 6 bases, and 19 bases separated the two germline ends. Germline CDR1 and CDR2: SGHAT and FQNNGV.

The V call is TRBV5-1, the J call TRBJ2-3; D possibly corresponds to TRBD2 (7 bases). This CDR3 is 18 amino acids long. Trimming cost V 1 base and J 0 bases, with 18 bases left between them. CDR1 SGHRS and CDR2 YFSETQ come from the germline V gene. CDR3 region: CASSLTLGGGASTDTQYF. DNA of the CDR3: TGCGCCAGCAGCTTGACTTTGGGAGGGGGGGCGAGCACAGATACGCAGTATTTT.

V gene TRBV7-2 combines with J gene TRBJ2-7, with D tentatively TRBD1 (6 bases). This CDR3 has 12 amino acids. Trimming pared 5 bases from V and 6 bases from J, leaving 11 bases between. CDR1 is SGHTA and CDR2 is FQGNSA in the germline V gene. In DNA, the CDR3 is TGTGCCAGCAGCCGTACAGGGCTCGAGCAGTACTTC. It is translated as CASSRTGLEQYF.